The T cell receptor (beta chain) described here comes from a study of T cell repertoires in ileal Crohn's disease. Study as a whole: About half of patients got postoperative therapy: about twelve thiopurines, approximately 18 anti-TNF. The study, taken as a whole, reports: Compared with non-smokers, active smokers at surgery showed more clonal expansions. Endoscopic recurrence occurred in every patient whose clonality exceeded 26.8%.

Remarks on this clone: Its matching antigen is unknown.

Profiled with immunoSEQ multiplex PCR; TCRdb holds only in-frame clones, not every one. The sample consists of under 7,000 clones, 82% of them appearing once. The CDR3 has 13 amino acids. The ends were cut back, 4 bases at V and 5 bases at J, with 9 bases in the middle. Germline V CDR1 and CDR2: SGHDN, FVKESK. This TCR was sampled from an adult with Crohn's disease. The sample was ileal tissue. The chain joins TRBV14 to TRBJ1-5; no firm D call. This CDR3 is CASSRNTYQPQHF. CDR3 sequence (DNA): TGTGCCAGCAGCCGGAACACTTATCAGCCCCAGCATTTT. Full variable domain (outside the CDR3, taken from reference TRBV14 and TRBJ1-5): EAGVTQFPSHSVIEKGQTVTLRCDPISGHDNLYWYRRVMGKEIKFLLHFVKESKQDESGMPNNRFLAERTGGTYSTLKVQPAELEDSGVYFCASSRNTYQPQHFGDGTRLSIL.